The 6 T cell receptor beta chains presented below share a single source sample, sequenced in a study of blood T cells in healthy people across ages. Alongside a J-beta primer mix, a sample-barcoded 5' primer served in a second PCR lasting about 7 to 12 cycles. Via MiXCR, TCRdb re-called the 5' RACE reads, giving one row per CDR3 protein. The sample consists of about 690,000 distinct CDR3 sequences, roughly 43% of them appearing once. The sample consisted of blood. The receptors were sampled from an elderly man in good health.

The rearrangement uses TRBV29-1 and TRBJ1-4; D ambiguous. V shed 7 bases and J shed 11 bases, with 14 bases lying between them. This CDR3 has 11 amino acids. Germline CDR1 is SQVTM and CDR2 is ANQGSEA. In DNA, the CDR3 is TGCAGCGGGGAGGACGGTAGTAAACTGTTTTTT. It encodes CSGEDGSKLFF.

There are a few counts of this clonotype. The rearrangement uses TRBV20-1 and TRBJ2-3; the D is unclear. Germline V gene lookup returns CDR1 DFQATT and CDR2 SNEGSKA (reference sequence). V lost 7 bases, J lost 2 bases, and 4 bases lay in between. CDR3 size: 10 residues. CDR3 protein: CSVYTDTQYF. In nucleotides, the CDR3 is TGCAGTGTCTACACAGATACGCAGTATTTT.

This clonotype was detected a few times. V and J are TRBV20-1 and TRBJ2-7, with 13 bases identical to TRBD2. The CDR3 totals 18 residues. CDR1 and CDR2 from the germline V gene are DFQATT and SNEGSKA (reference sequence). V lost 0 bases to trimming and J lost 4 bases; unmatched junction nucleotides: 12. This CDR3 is CSARDQRTSGRLRYEQYF. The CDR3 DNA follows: TGCAGTGCTAGAGATCAGAGGACTAGCGGGAGACTTAGGTACGAGCAGTACTTC.

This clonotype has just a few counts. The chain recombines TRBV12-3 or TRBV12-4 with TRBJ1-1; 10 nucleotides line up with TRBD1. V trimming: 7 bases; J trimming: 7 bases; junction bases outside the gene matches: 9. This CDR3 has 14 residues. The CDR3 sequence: CASTMGQGLGEAFF. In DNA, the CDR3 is TGTGCCAGCACGATGGGACAGGGGCTCGGTGAAGCTTTCTTT.

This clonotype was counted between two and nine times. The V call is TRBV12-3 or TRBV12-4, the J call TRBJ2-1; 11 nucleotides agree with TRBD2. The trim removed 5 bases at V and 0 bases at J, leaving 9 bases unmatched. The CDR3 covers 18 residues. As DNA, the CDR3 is TGTGCCAGCAGTGAGACTAGCGGGACTAAGTACTCCTACAATGAGCAGTTCTTC. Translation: CASSETSGTKYSYNEQFF.

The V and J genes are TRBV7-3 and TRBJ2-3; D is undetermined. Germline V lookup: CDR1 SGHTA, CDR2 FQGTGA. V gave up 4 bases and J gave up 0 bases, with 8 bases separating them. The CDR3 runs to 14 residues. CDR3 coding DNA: TGTGCCAGCAGCTGGGCGAGCAGCACAGATACGCAGTATTTT. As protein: CASSWASSTDTQYF.